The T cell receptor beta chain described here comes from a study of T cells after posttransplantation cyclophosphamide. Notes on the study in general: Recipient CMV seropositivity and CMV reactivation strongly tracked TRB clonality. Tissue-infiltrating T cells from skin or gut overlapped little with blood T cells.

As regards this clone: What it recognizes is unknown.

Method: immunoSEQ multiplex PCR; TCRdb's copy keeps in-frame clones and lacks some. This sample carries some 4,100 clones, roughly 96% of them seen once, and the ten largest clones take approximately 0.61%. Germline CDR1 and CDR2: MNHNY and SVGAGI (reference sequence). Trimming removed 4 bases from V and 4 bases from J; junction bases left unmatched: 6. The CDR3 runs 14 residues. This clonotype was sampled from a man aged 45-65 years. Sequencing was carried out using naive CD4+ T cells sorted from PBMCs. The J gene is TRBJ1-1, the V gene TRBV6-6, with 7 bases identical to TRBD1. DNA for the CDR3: TGTGCCAGCAGTTTTTCTCAGGGGGGCACTGAAGCTTTCTTT. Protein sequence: CASSFSQGGTEAFF.